The sequence of this T cell receptor (beta chain) was determined in a study of blood T cell repertoires in COVID-19. Study overall: PBMCs, B-cell-depleted T cells, or T cells provided the cDNA or gDNA that made up the material.

With 2 bases removed from V and 4 bases from J, the gap between germline ends came to 8 bases. Germline CDR1 and CDR2: SGHTA and FQGNSA. The CDR3 length is 13 residues. Categorization into cohorts depended on clinical history that participants reported. Original processing notes: Quantification of nucleated cells was approximated via reference gene primer amplification. Method: immunoSEQ multiplex PCR; TCRdb's copy keeps in-frame clones and lacks some. The V and J calls and clone size come from that table; D and trimming were worked out from the DNA. The data hold about 200,000 clones, with roughly 90% observed a single time.

This clonotype originated in a woman aged 25-40 years with acute COVID-19. The sequenced material came from PBMCs or T cells enriched from blood (not recorded which). The J gene is TRBJ1-2, the V gene TRBV7-2, with D tentatively TRBD1 (5 bases). The CDR3 nucleotides read TGTGCCAGCAGCTTAACAGGTCTCTATGGCTACACCTTC. Protein sequence: CASSLTGLYGYTF.